Listed here is a single TCR beta chain. No antigen is known for it. Base qualities were left out, and no much larger clone turns up one base away. This sample was taken from a study of shared clonotypes between healthy human individuals (dated by TCRdb to 2019 to 2021). Broadly, across the study: The cohort comprised two women and a few men aged 18 to 49 years. For each donor, CD4 naive and CD4 memory were each given three plates, CD8 naive was given two plates, and CD8 memory was given one plate. The study deeply sequenced blood TCR repertoires of several healthy adults to estimate repertoire size and the extent of clonotype sharing between individuals. Libraries were prepared and TCR repertoires were sequenced by different laboratories using diverse techniques, in order to increase sequencing depth and limit assay-specific biases. Between about 0.9 and 8.9 billion PBMCs per donor were obtained by leukapheresis. Findings and caveats that apply to the study as a whole: Incomplete sequencing was indicated by rarefaction of sorted-subset datasets, despite the large sequencing depth. Naive subsets generally had larger estimated clonotype richness than memory subsets. Compared with non-shared clonotypes, the clonotypes found in all four sorted-subset donors had higher generation probabilities. Only blood was sampled, and tissue TCR repertoires likely differ from those in blood. Pairwise subsampling indicated that sequencing depth was expected to affect the degree of clonotype sharing among donors. Because the study included a small number of donors, the genetic and exposure-history diversity represented was limited. About 5% of naive CD4, 3.5% of naive CD8, about 2.5% of memory CD4, and over 0.35% of memory CD8 clonotypes were shared across four donors.

Sequences MDHEN (CDR1) and SYDVKM (CDR2) are obtained from the germline V gene. The germline ends are 19 bases apart after V is trimmed by 6 bases and J by 7 bases. The cysteine opens and the phenylalanine closes a CDR3 of 14 amino acids. Of the read, only the CDR3 DNA is kept; its 42 bases are in frame from base 1. Donors were healthy HIV-negative adults with no recently reported acute infections or vaccinations. Every donor was a Caucasian adult residing in Nashville, Tennessee, USA. CD4+ T cells were enriched through magnetic negative selection, after which naive cells were positively selected on CD45RA and the remaining negative fraction served as the memory subset. Blood was obtained by leukapheresis, after which PBMCs were separated by Ficoll-Histopaque density gradient centrifugation and cryopreserved in liquid nitrogen vapor phase. Analytical flow cytometry was used to check the purity and quantity of every magnetically sorted T cell population. Genomic DNA was isolated from each sorted fraction and quantified by UV absorbance on a Nanodrop 2000c.

Using the deep immunoSEQ assay, TCR CDR3 regions were amplified from genomic DNA by multiplex PCR. For each cell subset, the extracted genomic DNA was distributed evenly across all wells of several immunoSEQ 96-well plates, and each plate served as one replicate. Each replicate PCR for sorted subsets received around 0.2 ug genomic DNA, equal to roughly 33,000 T cell genomes. The purified libraries were quantified using a Qubit 3.0 fluorometer, sized with a Bioanalyzer 2100, and then quantified again using the KAPA Library Quantification kit. A separate single-read 150-cycle Illumina NextSeq 550 flow cell was used to sequence each immunoSEQ 96-well plate. On the authors' methods: Because the immunoSEQ output included only junctional sequences and no quality scores, the filtering could not be the same as the filtering used for full-length reads. To assign V/J genes and CDR3, sequences were annotated using PyIR, a Python wrapper for IgBLAST v1.9, with IMGT germline references. Reads were filtered out if the reads had weak V/J assignments (E-value above 1e-6), no CDR3, stop codons, out-of-frame junctions, or ambiguous translated residues. V3J clonotypes were defined by identical inferred V gene, J gene, and CDR3 amino acid sequence. Percentage overlap between repertoires was calculated by dividing the number of shared unique clonotypes by the size of the smaller repertoire. RTK rarefaction, the Chao1 estimator, and Recon v2.1 estimates of unobserved clonotypes were used to assess repertoire richness. For all TCRbeta clonotypes obtained by the gDNA method from several donors, generation probabilities were computed with OLGA. This is the immuneACCESS table as TCRdb keeps it, with only in-frame sequences that have V and J called. A part of the clones is gone; compared with another copy, unresolved V genes explain less than half, and the rest is unexplained. That table gives V, J and clone size, and the DNA gave D and trimming. The sample table shows about 2.4 million clones, and approximately 93% are seen once. The top ten hold 0.36% of the sample.

What was sequenced was naive CD4+ T cells from PBMCs. Explained via the paper, the cell subset or site label denotes: CD45RA+ positively selected. This sequence originates from a man in his late teens or twenties in good health. Some clones in this sample may be carry-over from other donors' samples. This chain is built from TRBV28 and TRBJ2-7; the D gene cannot be named for sure. The CDR3 here reads CASSIQSLLGEQYF. The nucleotides are TGTGCCAGCAGCATACAGAGCCTCTTGGGTGAGCAGTACTTC.